This entry features one TCR beta chain sequence. The data belong to a study of OX40 agonist ivuxolimab in advanced cancers. TCRdb's table, derived via immunoSEQ multiplex PCR, lists solely in-frame clones and lacks some. The data hold approximately 32,000 clones, with about nine tenths observed a single time. V lost 6 bases and J lost 5; bases outside the gene matches: 6. CDR3 size: 13 residues. Per the germline V gene, CDR1 is ENHRY and CDR2 is SYGVKD. The sequence was obtained from an adult with an advanced solid tumor such as melanoma, head and neck, liver or kidney cancer. The V and J genes are TRBV10-3 and TRBJ2-7; TRBD1 matches 8 bases. The sample in question was CD4+ or CD8+ T cells sorted from blood, obtained in a trial of the OX40 agonist ivuxolimab. CDR3 residues: CAIRPRGLDEQYF. Written as DNA, the CDR3 is TGTGCCATCAGACCCAGGGGGCTCGACGAGCAGTACTTC.